This entry lists 32 T cell receptor beta chains sequenced from one sample in a study of early T cells in non-severe SARS-CoV-2 infection. TCRdb reprocessed the 5' RACE reads with MiXCR, giving one entry per CDR3 protein. The sample carries 68,000 or so distinct CDR3 sequences, 9.5% to 15% recorded once. Specimen: whole blood. Receptors originate from an adult who was a healthcare worker with PCR-confirmed SARS-CoV-2 infection or an uninfected control (not recorded which).

The sample holds many counts of this clonotype. CDR3 nucleotide sequence: TGTGCCACCAGTTACGACAGGGTCGGTAATGAAAAACTGTTTTTT. It specifies CATSYDRVGNEKLFF. The chain couples TRBV15 to TRBJ1-4; 7 nucleotides line up with TRBD1. The V segment lost 6 bases and the J segment 4 bases; nucleotides outside the gene matches: 8. Germline CDR1 reads LNHNV; CDR2 reads YYDKDF (reference sequence). There are 15 residues in the CDR3.

The rearrangement uses TRBV9 and TRBJ1-1; no clear D gene. The length of the CDR3 is 13 residues. Between the trimmed V and J ends, which lost 1 base and 1 base, there was a span of 5 bases. In germline, CDR1 is SGDLS, CDR2 YYNGEE. In DNA, the CDR3 is TGTGCCAGCAGCGTACAATGGAACACTGAAGCTTTCTTT. Protein: CASSVQWNTEAFF.

Remarks on this clonotype: This may be a read error: a much more frequent sequence differs by one nucleotide. The chain has TRBV5-6 and TRBJ2-7; TRBD2 is a possible D gene (6 bases). The CDR3 totals 16 residues. Germline V CDR1 and CDR2: SGHDT, YYEEEE. This chain's CDR3 is CVSSSDNPWGAYEQYF. CDR3 sequence (DNA): TGTGTCAGCAGCTCGGACAATCCCTGGGGGGCCTACGAGCAGTACTTC.

This clonotype was seen repeatedly, ten times or more. The chain uses TRBV2 and TRBJ2-5; D uncertain. CDR3 length: 13 residues. V was cut by 3 bases and J by 5 bases, with 10 bases left in between. Germline V gives CDR1 SNHLY, CDR2 FYNNEI. CDR3 sequence reads: CASSDPPNETQYF. CDR3 bases: TGTGCCAGCAGTGACCCCCCTAACGAGACCCAGTACTTC.

This clonotype turned up a few times. This chain joins TRBV20-1 and TRBJ2-7; D remains unclear. Germline V gene lookup returns CDR1 DFQATT and CDR2 SNEGSKA (reference sequence). The CDR3 is made up of 16 amino acids. The germline V and J ends were trimmed by 4 bases and 4 bases, with 23 bases remaining between them. CDR3: CSATPRREGIAYEQYF. CDR3 bases: TGCAGTGCTACCCCTCGTAGGGAAGGGATTGCGTACGAGCAGTACTTC.

This clonotype was seen a handful of times. V gene TRBV3-1 combines with J gene TRBJ2-7, with a weak D call TRBD2 (6 bases). The CDR3 has 12 amino acids. Trimming removed 5 bases at V and 7 bases at J, with 12 bases between. Germline assignment: CDR1 LGHDT and CDR2 YNNKEL (reference sequence). The CDR3 here is CASSGDFGEQYF. The CDR3 bases are TGTGCCAGCAGCGGGGACTTCGGGGAGCAGTACTTC.

There are many counts of this clonotype. V usage is TRBV6-1 and J usage is TRBJ1-6, with 7 bases identical to TRBD1. CDR1 MNHNS and CDR2 SASEGT come from the germline V gene. There are 14 residues in the CDR3. Unmatched junction bases numbered 7, after V lost 9 bases and J lost 5 bases. CDR3 in amino acids: CASRGQANNSPLHF. Here the CDR3 DNA reads TGTGCCAGTAGAGGACAGGCGAATAATTCACCCCTCCACTTT.

The chain recombines TRBV5-5 with TRBJ1-1, with a tentative D call TRBD1 (5 bases). CDR1 SGHKS and CDR2 YYEKEE come from the germline V gene (reference sequence). Trimming took off 3 bases at V and 2 bases at J, with 14 bases between the two ends. There are 15 residues in the CDR3. This CDR3 is CASSYEDRLNTEAFF. The CDR3 DNA sequence: TGTGCCAGCAGCTATGAAGACAGACTAAACACTGAAGCTTTCTTT.

This clonotype was seen only a few times. The DNA for the CDR3 is TGTGCCAGCAGGAGAGGGGACGGAAACACCATATATTTT. Amino acids: CASRRGDGNTIYF. The chain carries TRBV12-3 or TRBV12-4 and TRBJ1-3, with D possibly TRBD1 on 5 matching bases. CDR3 length equals 13 residues. V was trimmed by 6 bases and J by 4 bases, leaving 10 bases between them.

At least ten counts were recorded for this clonotype. The V and J genes are TRBV6-6 and TRBJ1-4; no definite D call. The CDR3 has 15 residues. With 0 bases removed from V and 8 bases from J, the gap between germline ends came to 13 bases. Germline V gene lookup returns CDR1 MNHNY and CDR2 SVGAGI (reference sequence). The CDR3 loop reads CASSYSGGGSEKLFF. The CDR3 DNA is TGTGCCAGCAGTTACTCAGGAGGAGGGAGCGAAAAACTGTTTTTT.

The table lists this clonotype with many counts. The V and J genes are TRBV6-1 and TRBJ2-7; possibly TRBD1 for D (6 bases). V shed 1 base and J shed 0 bases, with 10 bases lying between them. This CDR3 has 15 residues. The germline gives CDR1 MNHNS, CDR2 SASEGT. The CDR3 coding sequence is TGTGCCAGCAGTGAAGGGACAGCGAGCTCCTACGAGCAGTACTTC. Residues: CASSEGTASSYEQYF.

This clonotype has just a few counts. This rearrangement joins TRBV6-2 or TRBV6-3 to TRBJ1-5; the D is unclear. The CDR3 is 11 residues long. V lost 8 bases to trimming and J lost 9 bases, with 11 bases between them. From germline, CDR1 is MNHEY and CDR2 SVGEGT. CDR3 protein: CASGPGGPQHF. CDR3 DNA sequence: TGTGCCAGCGGGCCCGGCGGGCCCCAGCATTTT.

A few counts support this clonotype. This chain joins TRBV12-3 or TRBV12-4 and TRBJ1-6; 10 nucleotides agree with TRBD1. This CDR3 is 19 amino acids long. Trimming cost V 8 bases and J 6 bases; bases outside gene matches: 19. CDR3 residues: CASWRGRDRGMGSNSPLHF. The DNA of the CDR3 is TGTGCCAGCTGGAGGGGCCGGGACAGGGGAATGGGGAGTAATTCACCCCTCCACTTT.

This clonotype was observed many times. The chain joins TRBV5-1 to TRBJ2-3, with D perhaps matching TRBD2 (6 bases). The CDR3 totals 16 residues. In germline, CDR1 is SGHRS, CDR2 YFSETQ. V was shortened by 4 bases and J by 1 base, with 16 bases between the two germline ends. CDR3 coding DNA: TGCGCCAGCAGCACCCCGGAGGGGCTACGCACAGATACGCAGTATTTT. The encoded protein is CASSTPEGLRTDTQYF.

This clonotype came up a few times. The V gene is TRBV3-1, the J gene TRBJ2-5, with D maybe TRBD1 (5 bases). Trimming left V 1 base short and J 2 bases short, with 11 bases between. CDR3 length: 15 amino acids. Germline V gene data show CDR1 as LGHDT and CDR2 as YNNKEL (reference sequence). This CDR3 is CASSQAGKGQETQYF. CDR3 in DNA: TGTGCCAGCAGCCAAGCAGGGAAGGGGCAAGAGACCCAGTACTTC.

This clonotype was observed many times. V and J are TRBV12-3 or TRBV12-4 and TRBJ1-2, with D possibly TRBD1 on 6 matching bases. Trimming took off 8 bases at V and 3 bases at J, with 16 bases between the two ends. This CDR3 has 14 residues. DNA for the CDR3: TGTGCCAGCCTCGAGGGGGACTGGCACTATGGCTACACCTTC. Its protein is CASLEGDWHYGYTF.

This clonotype was detected a few times. This chain links TRBV12-3 or TRBV12-4 with TRBJ2-5; 10 bases fit TRBD2. Trimming at V came to 1 base and at J to 6 bases, leaving 8 bases not matched to a gene. The CDR3 runs to 16 residues. The CDR3 is CASSLEASGGGKTQYF. The CDR3 DNA reads TGTGCCAGCAGTTTAGAGGCTAGCGGGGGCGGGAAGACCCAGTACTTC.

The rearrangement uses TRBV20-1 and TRBJ2-1; 9 positions agree with TRBD2. The V and J ends lost 3 bases and 2 bases, in that order; junction bases with no gene match: 2. This CDR3 has 14 residues. Germline CDR1 DFQATT, CDR2 SNEGSKA (reference sequence). The CDR3 here is CSASGGGAYNEQFF. CDR3 coding DNA: TGCAGTGCTAGTGGCGGGGGGGCCTACAATGAGCAGTTCTTC.

This clonotype was counted only a few times. This chain links TRBV3-1 with TRBJ2-1, with 8 bases aligning to TRBD2. The CDR3 has 16 amino acids. Germline V gene lookup returns CDR1 LGHDT and CDR2 YNNKEL (reference sequence). Trimming removed 4 bases from V and 5 bases from J; junction bases left unmatched: 10. The CDR3 DNA sequence: TGTGCCAGCAGCCTAAGAGCGGGGGCGACCGACAATGAGCAGTTCTTC. It encodes CASSLRAGATDNEQFF.

This clonotype has a handful of counts. The chain links TRBV12-3 or TRBV12-4 to TRBJ1-1; 8 bases are shared with TRBD1. V shed 2 bases, J shed 10 bases, and the junction held 3 bases outside the gene matches. The CDR3 sequence is 12 residues long. The CDR3 loop reads CASSLSGTGAFF. DNA of the CDR3: TGTGCCAGCAGTTTAAGCGGGACAGGAGCTTTCTTT.

J is TRBJ2-1 and V is TRBV6-2 or TRBV6-3; 7 positions agree with TRBD1. CDR3 size: 13 residues. The J segment lost 5 bases and the V segment lost 9 bases, leaving 7 bases of the junction unmatched. Germline V lookup: CDR1 MNHEY, CDR2 SVGEGT. CDR3 bases: TGTGCCAGTGAGGGACAGAGCCACAATGAGCAGTTCTTC. Its protein product is CASEGQSHNEQFF.

This clonotype showed up just a few times. V is TRBV30 and J is TRBJ1-4; D is undetermined. V was shortened by 1 base and J by 0 bases, with 12 bases between the two germline ends. This CDR3 is built from 16 residues. Germline V CDR1 and CDR2: GTSNPN, SVGIG (reference sequence). Here the CDR3 reads CAWSAPLAATNEKLFF. The CDR3 bases are TGTGCCTGGAGTGCGCCGCTGGCAGCAACTAATGAAAAACTGTTTTTT. Filled out from reference TRBV30 and TRBJ1-4, the complete variable domain reads SQTIHQWPATLVQPVGSPLSLECTVEGTSNPNLYWYRQAAGRGLQLLFYSVGIGQISSEVPQNLSASRPQDRQFILSSKKLLLSDSGFYLCAWSAPLAATNEKLFFGSGTQLSVL.

V usage is TRBV20-1 and J usage is TRBJ2-7, with D maybe TRBD1 (6 bases). This CDR3 region has 13 residues. Germline CDR1 DFQATT, CDR2 SNEGSKA (reference sequence). The ends were cut back, 3 bases at V and 2 bases at J, with 11 bases in the middle. This chain's CDR3 is CSASLQGPYEQYF. In nucleotides, the CDR3 is TGCAGTGCTAGTCTCCAGGGGCCCTACGAGCAGTACTTC.

This clonotype was seen repeatedly, ten times or more. V gene TRBV5-1 combines with J gene TRBJ2-7; D assignment may be TRBD1 or TRBD2 (5 bases each). Trimming pared 4 bases from V and 0 bases from J, leaving 11 bases between. CDR1 and CDR2 from the germline V gene are SGHRS and YFSETQ. The CDR3 runs to 14 residues. CDR3 coding DNA: TGCGCCAGCAGCGCTGGTGGGACCTCCTACGAGCAGTACTTC. Its protein is CASSAGGTSYEQYF.

This clonotype has only a few counts. The chain has TRBV18 and TRBJ2-7; a possible D gene is TRBD1 (5 bases). Germline CDR1 is KGHSH and CDR2 is LQKENI. V lost 3 bases, J lost 5 bases, and 11 bases lay in between. The CDR3 consists of 13 residues. CDR3 residues: CASSPGNRHEQYF. Here the CDR3 DNA reads TGTGCCAGCTCACCGGGCAACAGGCACGAGCAGTACTTC. Supplemented by reference TRBV18 and TRBJ2-7, the full variable domain reads NAGVMQNPRHLVRRRGQEARLRCSPMKGHSHVYWYRQLPEEGLKFMVYLQKENIIDESGMPKERFSAEFPKEGPSILRIQQVVRGDSAAYFCASSPGNRHEQYFGPGTRLTVT.

This clonotype was counted many times. The chain employs TRBV10-3 and TRBJ2-1; weak D call: TRBD2 (5 bases). Germline assignment: CDR1 ENHRY and CDR2 SYGVKD. The length of the CDR3 is 11 residues. The V end was cut by 3 bases, the J end by 8 bases, with 5 bases between. The CDR3 reads CAISDGDEQFF. The CDR3 bases are TGTGCCATCAGTGACGGGGATGAGCAGTTCTTC.

This clonotype was detected many times. The chain uses TRBV10-2 and TRBJ1-1; no clear D gene. Germline V gene lookup returns CDR1 WSHSY and CDR2 SAAADI. This CDR3 has 13 residues. Trimming took 5 bases from V and 3 from J, leaving 10 bases between them. CDR3 region: CASSIAPDTEAFF. The CDR3 bases are TGCGCCAGCAGTATTGCTCCAGACACTGAAGCTTTCTTT.

This clonotype was observed many times. V and J are TRBV5-1 and TRBJ2-7; TRBD2 might be the D (6 bases). Germline V gives CDR1 SGHRS, CDR2 YFSETQ. Trimming shortened V by 0 bases and J by 3 bases, and 13 bases separated the two germline ends. CDR3 size: 15 residues. The CDR3 DNA sequence: TGCGCCAGCAGCTTGGATGGAACGGAGGGCTACGAGCAGTACTTC. Protein product: CASSLDGTEGYEQYF.

This chain joins TRBV3-1 and TRBJ1-5; D call uncertain. V was trimmed by 1 base and J by 4 bases, leaving 11 bases between them. Germline V gene data show CDR1 as LGHDT and CDR2 as YNNKEL (reference sequence). The CDR3 contains 15 residues. In DNA, the CDR3 is TGTGCCAGCAGCCAAGGGCCGCAGGAAAATCAGCCCCAGCATTTT. It codes for CASSQGPQENQPQHF.

A remark on this clonotype: With a much larger clone just one base away, this may be a read error. Written as DNA, the CDR3 is TGTGTCAGCAGCAAGGCAGAAGAGACCCAGTACTTC. It specifies CVSSKAEETQYF. J is TRBJ2-5 and V is TRBV7-8, with D uncertain. The CDR3 is 12 residues long. Germline loops: CDR1 SGHVS, CDR2 FQNEAQ.

This clonotype occurred many times. The V gene is TRBV2, the J gene TRBJ2-2, with a tentative D call TRBD1 (6 bases). CDR3 length equals 15 residues. V lost 6 bases and J lost 1, with 12 bases in between. Germline values: CDR1 SNHLY, CDR2 FYNNEI. The CDR3 loop is CASRRQVLNTGELFF. The CDR3 nucleotides read TGTGCCAGCAGGAGACAGGTGCTGAACACCGGGGAGCTGTTTTTT.

The gene calls are TRBV20-1 and TRBJ2-5, with TRBD1 identical over 7 bases. Losses at the gene ends were 0 bases for V and 5 bases for J; bases not matched to a gene: 6. Germline CDR1 and CDR2: DFQATT and SNEGSKA (reference sequence). There are 14 residues in the CDR3. The CDR3 loop reads CSARDPGTVETQYF. The CDR3 nucleotides read TGCAGTGCTAGAGATCCTGGGACAGTCGAGACCCAGTACTTC.